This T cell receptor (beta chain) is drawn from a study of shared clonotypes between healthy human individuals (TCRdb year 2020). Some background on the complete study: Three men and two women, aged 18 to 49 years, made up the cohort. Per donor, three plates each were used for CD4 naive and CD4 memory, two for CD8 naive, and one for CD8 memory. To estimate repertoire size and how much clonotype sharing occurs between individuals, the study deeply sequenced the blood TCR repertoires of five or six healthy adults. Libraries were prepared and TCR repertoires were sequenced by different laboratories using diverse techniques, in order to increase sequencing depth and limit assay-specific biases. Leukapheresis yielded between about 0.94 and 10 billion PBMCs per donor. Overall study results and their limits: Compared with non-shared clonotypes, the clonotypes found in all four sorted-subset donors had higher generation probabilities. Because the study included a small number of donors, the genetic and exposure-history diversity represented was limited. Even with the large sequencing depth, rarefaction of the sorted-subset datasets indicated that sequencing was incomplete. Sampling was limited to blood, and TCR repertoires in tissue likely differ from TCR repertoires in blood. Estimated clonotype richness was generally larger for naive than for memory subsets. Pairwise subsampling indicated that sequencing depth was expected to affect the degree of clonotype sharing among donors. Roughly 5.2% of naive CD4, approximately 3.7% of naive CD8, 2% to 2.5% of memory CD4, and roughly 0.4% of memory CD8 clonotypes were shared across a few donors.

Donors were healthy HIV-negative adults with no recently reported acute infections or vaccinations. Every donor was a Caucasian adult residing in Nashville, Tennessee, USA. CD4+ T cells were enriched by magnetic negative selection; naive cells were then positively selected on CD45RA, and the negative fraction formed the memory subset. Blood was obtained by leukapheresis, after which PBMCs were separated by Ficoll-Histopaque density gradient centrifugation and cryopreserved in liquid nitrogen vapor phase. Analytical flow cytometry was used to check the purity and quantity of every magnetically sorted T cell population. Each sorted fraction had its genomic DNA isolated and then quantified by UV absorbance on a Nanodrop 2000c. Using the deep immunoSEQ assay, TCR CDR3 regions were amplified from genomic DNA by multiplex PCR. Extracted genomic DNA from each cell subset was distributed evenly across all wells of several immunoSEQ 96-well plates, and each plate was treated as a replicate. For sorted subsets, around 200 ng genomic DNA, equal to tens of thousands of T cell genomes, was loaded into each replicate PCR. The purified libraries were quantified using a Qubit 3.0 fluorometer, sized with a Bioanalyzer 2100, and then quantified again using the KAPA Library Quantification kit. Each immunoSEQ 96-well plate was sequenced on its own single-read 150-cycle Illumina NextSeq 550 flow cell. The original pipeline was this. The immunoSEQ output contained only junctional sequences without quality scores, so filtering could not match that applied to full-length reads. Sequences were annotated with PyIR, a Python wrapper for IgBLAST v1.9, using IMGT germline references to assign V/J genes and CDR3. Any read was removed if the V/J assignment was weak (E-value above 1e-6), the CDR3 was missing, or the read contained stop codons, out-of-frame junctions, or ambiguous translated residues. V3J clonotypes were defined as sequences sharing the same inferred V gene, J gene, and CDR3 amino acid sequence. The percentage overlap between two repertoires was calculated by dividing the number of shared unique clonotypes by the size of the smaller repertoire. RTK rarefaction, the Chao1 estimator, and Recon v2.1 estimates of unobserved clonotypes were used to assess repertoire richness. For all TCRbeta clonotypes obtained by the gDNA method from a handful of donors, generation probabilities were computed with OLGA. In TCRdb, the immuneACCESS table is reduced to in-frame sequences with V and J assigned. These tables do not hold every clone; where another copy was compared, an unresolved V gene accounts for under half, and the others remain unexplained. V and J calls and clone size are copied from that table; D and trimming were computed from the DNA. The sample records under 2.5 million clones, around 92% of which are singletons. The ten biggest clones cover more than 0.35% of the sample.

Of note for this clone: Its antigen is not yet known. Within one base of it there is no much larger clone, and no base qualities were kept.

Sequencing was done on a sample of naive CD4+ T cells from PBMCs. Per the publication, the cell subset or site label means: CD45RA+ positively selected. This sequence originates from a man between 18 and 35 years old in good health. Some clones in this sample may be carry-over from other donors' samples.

The nucleotide sequence is given as TGCGCCAGCAGCTTGTTAACAGGTCTCGAGGGGCAGTTCTTC. This encodes CASSLLTGLEGQFF. This chain joins TRBV5-1 to TRBJ2-1; the D call is possibly TRBD1 or TRBD2, each sharing 5 bases. From a lookup of the germline V gene, CDR1 and CDR2 are SGHRS and YFSETQ. The CDR3 covers 14 residues, taking in both the cysteine and the phenylalanine. Only the CDR3 part of the read is kept: 42 bases, read in frame from the first base. V is shortened by 1 base, J by 12 bases, and the region joining them spans 17 bases.